These 19 T cell receptor beta chains originate from one sample sequenced in a study of Graves' ophthalmopathy and Graves' hyperthyroidism. Amplified TCR beta CDR3 regions were obtained using RNA transcripts as template. Scientists carried out first-round RT-PCR using HTBI primers and then a second-round multiplex PCR. TCRdb called the multiplex PCR reads again in MiXCR, with one record for every CDR3 protein. The data show hundreds of thousands of distinct CDR3 sequences, around 21% seen once. Input material: peripheral blood. All receptors come from a woman between 18 and 29 years old with stable Graves' hyperthyroidism.

Ten or more counts support this clonotype. The chain employs TRBV6-2 or TRBV6-3 and TRBJ2-6; TRBD1 aligns across 8 bases. Per the germline V gene, CDR1 is MNHEY and CDR2 is SVGEGT. Unmatched junction bases numbered 11, after V lost 11 bases and J lost 2 bases. The CDR3 length is 16 residues. Written as DNA, the CDR3 is TGTGCCTCTTTACCCCGACAGGGGACTGGGGCCAACGTCCTGACTTTC. Amino acid sequence: CASLPRQGTGANVLTF.

The J gene is TRBJ1-5, the V gene TRBV24-1, with D unresolved. This CDR3 region has 13 residues. V lost 4 bases and J 2 bases, leaving 5 bases between the germline ends. Germline V gives CDR1 KGHDR, CDR2 SFDVKD. The CDR3 is CATSEGRNQPQHF. The CDR3 nucleotides are TGTGCCACCAGTGAAGGTCGCAATCAGCCCCAGCATTTT.

This clonotype was found many times. The V and J genes are TRBV6-4 and TRBJ1-2; 10 positions match TRBD1. After removal of 9 bases from V and 6 bases from J, the junction contained 10 bases not matched to a gene. This CDR3 comprises 14 residues. Germline V gene lookup returns CDR1 MRHNA and CDR2 SNTAGT. The CDR3 DNA reads as TGTGCCAGGACGAATAGGGACAGGGGCAATGGCTACACCTTC. This codes for CARTNRDRGNGYTF.

This clonotype showed up many times. This chain connects TRBV25-1 to TRBJ2-3, with 7 bases fitting TRBD1. J was trimmed by 3 bases and V by 2 bases; bases with no gene match: 14. The germline V gene encodes CDR1 MGHDK and CDR2 SYGVNS. This CDR3 comprises 18 residues. The CDR3 DNA reads TGTGCCAGCAGTGAACAGACAGGGAGAGGGATCTTAACAGATACGCAGTATTTT. Translation: CASSEQTGRGILTDTQYF.

This clonotype occurred a few times. The chain couples TRBV27 to TRBJ1-2; D is perhaps TRBD1 (6 bases). The germline V gene encodes CDR1 MNHEY and CDR2 SMNVEV (reference sequence). The CDR3 is made up of 14 amino acids. The V gene lost 5 bases and the J gene lost 0 bases, with 10 bases spanning the gap. This chain's CDR3 is CASSQRGSNYGYTF. DNA for the CDR3: TGTGCCAGCAGTCAAAGGGGGTCTAACTATGGCTACACCTTC.

This clonotype came up many times. V and J are TRBV11-2 and TRBJ2-7, with TRBD2 matching over 7 bases. The CDR3 contains 14 residues. V dropped 5 bases and J dropped 0; count of bases not matched to a gene: 4. Per the germline V gene, CDR1 is SGHAT and CDR2 is FQNNGV. DNA for the CDR3: TGTGCCAGCAGCCTCAGCGGGACCTCCTACGAGCAGTACTTC. Protein product: CASSLSGTSYEQYF. Filled out from reference TRBV11-2 and TRBJ2-7, the complete variable domain reads EAGVAQSPRYKIIEKRQSVAFWCNPISGHATLYWYQQILGQGPKLLIQFQNNGVVDDSQLPKDRFSAERLKGVDSTLKIQPAKLEDSAVYLCASSLSGTSYEQYFGPGTRLTVT.

This chain joins TRBV4-1 and TRBJ1-1; D gene ambiguous. With 1 base removed from V and 6 bases from J, the gap between germline ends came to 9 bases. The germline gives CDR1 MGHRA, CDR2 YSYEKL. CDR3 length equals 13 residues. The CDR3 here is CASSQGADSEAFF. The CDR3 DNA reads TGCGCCAGCAGCCAAGGAGCGGACTCTGAAGCTTTCTTT.

This clonotype was observed at least ten times. The chain combines TRBV6-4 with TRBJ1-1; possibly TRBD1 for D (5 bases). The length of the CDR3 is 19 residues. The germline CDR1 and CDR2 sequences are MRHNA and SNTAGT. V lost 6 bases, J lost 3 bases, and 29 bases lay in between. CDR3: CASSSGPLHRLAVDTEAFF. The DNA of the CDR3 is TGTGCCAGCAGCAGTGGTCCCCTTCACAGGCTAGCTGTAGACACTGAAGCTTTCTTT.

This clonotype was counted many times. This chain's CDR3 is CSVPVTAHNYGYTF. The CDR3, as DNA: TGCAGCGTACCCGTGACAGCCCATAACTATGGCTACACCTTC. V gene TRBV29-1 combines with J gene TRBJ1-2; D is possibly TRBD1 (5 bases). The V end lost 6 bases, the J end lost 1 base, and 15 bases lay between the germline ends. There are 14 residues in the CDR3. Germline CDR1 and CDR2: SQVTM and ANQGSEA.

This clonotype showed up many times. The J gene is TRBJ1-5, the V gene TRBV29-1; the D gene is possibly TRBD1 (5 bases). In germline, CDR1 is SQVTM, CDR2 ANQGSEA. The CDR3 spans 15 residues. With 1 base removed from V and 0 bases from J, the gap between germline ends came to 10 bases. The CDR3 DNA reads as TGCAGCGTTGAAGGTGGAGGGGATAGCAATCAGCCCCAGCATTTT. Its protein product is CSVEGGGDSNQPQHF.

The chain employs TRBV10-3 and TRBJ2-6; D uncertain. V lost 6 bases and J 2 bases, leaving 17 bases between the germline ends. The CDR3 contains 17 residues. Germline assignment: CDR1 ENHRY and CDR2 SYGVKD. The CDR3 region has the DNA TGTGCCATCAGCGTGAAGGGATTTGAGGCTGGGGCCAACGTCCTGACTTTC. Its protein product is CAISVKGFEAGANVLTF.

This clonotype was detected ten times or more. The chain combines TRBV12-3 or TRBV12-4 with TRBJ1-5; D gene unclear. Trimming pared 3 bases from V and 7 bases from J, leaving 10 bases between. This CDR3 region has 13 residues. The CDR3 region has the DNA TGTGCCAGCAGTTTGACGCGCATACAGCCCCAGCATTTT. Protein: CASSLTRIQPQHF.

In this sample, this clonotype turned up a few times. The V gene is TRBV11-2, the J gene TRBJ1-1; weak D call: TRBD1 (5 bases). V lost 4 bases to trimming and J lost 7 bases, with 16 bases between them. The CDR3 has 14 amino acids. The germline V gene encodes CDR1 SGHAT and CDR2 FQNNGV. The CDR3 protein is CASSYELRQSEAFF. In DNA, the CDR3 is TGTGCCAGCAGCTATGAACTTAGACAGAGTGAAGCTTTCTTT.

This clonotype was recorded a few times. V and J are TRBV7-2 and TRBJ1-2; TRBD1 aligns across 9 bases. CDR1 is SGHTA, CDR2 FQGNSA, per germline. This CDR3 contains 14 residues. Trimming cost V 3 bases and J 4 bases; bases outside gene matches: 3. The CDR3 spells CASSLGQGRYGYTF. CDR3 bases: TGTGCCAGCAGCTTGGGACAGGGCCGCTATGGCTACACCTTC.

This clonotype was observed a handful of times. V usage is TRBV5-1 and J usage is TRBJ1-1; D is unclear. The CDR3 runs to 15 residues. Trimming shortened V by 0 bases and J by 4 bases, and 13 bases separated the two germline ends. CDR1 and CDR2 (germline): SGHRS, YFSETQ. The DNA of the CDR3 is TGCGCCAGCAGCTTGGGGCGCGGCGGTAGCACTGAAGCTTTCTTT. It translates to CASSLGRGGSTEAFF.

In its sample, this clonotype was seen many times. The CDR3 coding sequence is TGTGCCAGCAGCTCTACAGGGGGCGCCGAGCAGTACTTC. This sequence encodes CASSSTGGAEQYF. The chain uses TRBV5-4 and TRBJ2-7; 9 bases map to TRBD1. Germline V CDR1 and CDR2: SGHNT, YYREEE (reference sequence). V shed 3 bases, J shed 6 bases, and the junction held 4 bases outside the gene matches. This CDR3 comprises 13 residues.

As to this clonotype: It may be a read error: a sequence one base away is much more abundant. The CDR3 DNA reads as TGCAGTGCTAGAGGACTAGCGGGAGGGACCGGGGAGCTGTGTTTT. Encoded protein: CSARGLAGGTGELCF. V is TRBV20-1 and J is TRBJ2-2, with 14 bases aligning to TRBD2. This CDR3 has 15 amino acids. The germline CDR1 and CDR2 sequences are DFQATT and SNEGSKA (reference sequence).

This clonotype was counted a single time. The CDR3 is CAWSVPPVEQYF. The CDR3 DNA is TGTGCCTGGAGTGTACCTCCGGTCGAGCAGTACTTC. The chain is built from TRBV30 and TRBJ2-7; D not resolved. Looked up from germline, CDR1 is GTSNPN and CDR2 is SVGIG (reference sequence). V was shortened by 0 bases and J by 6 bases, with 9 bases between the two germline ends. The CDR3 spans 12 residues.

This clonotype came up many times. This chain connects TRBV7-9 to TRBJ2-7; perhaps TRBD2 as D (6 bases). The germline V gene has CDR1 SEHNR and CDR2 FQNEAQ (reference sequence). V was trimmed by 9 bases and J by 2 bases, leaving 14 bases between them. The CDR3 consists of 13 residues. CDR3 sequence reads: CASSAGRPYEQYF. Here the CDR3 DNA reads TGTGCCAGTTCTGCGGGGCGCCCCTACGAGCAGTACTTC.